Each of the 6 T cell receptor beta chains below was sequenced from the same sample in a study of T cell repertoires in cytomegalovirus infection (dated by TCRdb to about 2019). Sequencing used an Illumina HiSeq 1500. TCRdb handled the public reads itself, with Q25 trimming in fastp and clone calling in MiXCR, and kept productive beta chains. Rows are unified per CDR3 protein, each entry keeping the most common DNA and genes. The sample data list approximately 500,000 distinct CDR3 sequences, and 11% of these were observed just once. About 9.4% of the sample comes from the top ten. The sample consisted of PBMCs. These receptors were obtained from a human donor in good health (CMV status not recorded). Some clones in this sample may be carry-over from other donors' samples.

The chain links TRBV12-3 or TRBV12-4 to TRBJ2-5; 7 positions match TRBD1. This CDR3 is 14 amino acids long. V was pared by 5 bases and J by 5 bases, with 8 bases of the junction left unmatched. This chain's CDR3 is CASSGQAPVETQYF. The CDR3 coding sequence is TGTGCCAGCAGTGGACAGGCCCCTGTGGAGACCCAGTACTTC.

The sample holds many counts of this clonotype. V gene TRBV19 combines with J gene TRBJ1-1, with 9 bases aligning to TRBD1. The germline V gene encodes CDR1 LNHDA and CDR2 SQIVND (reference sequence). Losses at the gene ends were 6 bases for V and 2 bases for J; bases not matched to a gene: 4. This CDR3 region has 14 residues. CDR3 in DNA: TGTGCCAGTAGGGCGGACAGGGGAAACACTGAAGCTTTCTTT. Residues: CASRADRGNTEAFF.

The sample holds many counts of this clonotype. The rearrangement joins TRBV10-2 to TRBJ1-4; 7 bases fit TRBD1. CDR3 length equals 17 residues. The V gene's germline CDR1 is WSHSY and CDR2 SAAADI. Trimming removed 6 bases from V and 7 bases from J; junction bases left unmatched: 17. The CDR3 sequence: CASRGNSLTGTVEKLFF. CDR3 bases: TGCGCCAGCAGGGGGAACTCATTGACAGGGACAGTTGAAAAACTGTTTTTT.

At least ten counts were recorded for this clonotype. The chain combines TRBV7-3 with TRBJ2-3; D gene unclear. Deletions cut 4 bases from V and 0 bases from J, with 11 bases between. Germline values: CDR1 SGHTA, CDR2 FQGTGA. This CDR3 spans 15 amino acids. CDR3 amino acids: CASSWGRRSTDTQYF. As DNA, the CDR3 is TGTGCCAGCAGCTGGGGAAGGCGTAGCACAGATACGCAGTATTTT.

This clonotype has a handful of counts. The chain combines TRBV25-1 with TRBJ2-1; the D gene is possibly TRBD2 (5 bases). V lost 6 bases to trimming and J lost 2 bases, with 14 bases between them. The CDR3 has 15 amino acids. Germline V gene data show CDR1 as MGHDK and CDR2 as SYGVNS. The CDR3 sequence is CASSKFRGAYNEQFF. The CDR3 DNA follows: TGTGCCAGCAGCAAATTCCGGGGAGCCTACAATGAGCAGTTCTTC.

Many counts were recorded for this clonotype. The chain joins TRBV20-1 to TRBJ1-2; D unclear. The CDR3 loop spans 14 amino acids. Germline lookup yields CDR1 DFQATT and CDR2 SNEGSKA (reference sequence). Trimming cost V 3 bases and J 9 bases, with 20 bases left between them. The CDR3 spells CSASGKADLSSYTF. The CDR3 DNA reads TGCAGTGCTAGTGGTAAGGCGGACTTATCGAGCTACACCTTC.